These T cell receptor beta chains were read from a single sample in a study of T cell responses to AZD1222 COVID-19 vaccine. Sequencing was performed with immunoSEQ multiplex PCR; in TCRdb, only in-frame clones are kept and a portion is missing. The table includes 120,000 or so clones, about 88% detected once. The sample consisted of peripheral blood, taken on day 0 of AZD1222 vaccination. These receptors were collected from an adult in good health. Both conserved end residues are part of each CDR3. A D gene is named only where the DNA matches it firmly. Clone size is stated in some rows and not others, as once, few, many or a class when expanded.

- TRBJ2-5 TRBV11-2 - CASSGYQETQYF TGTGCCAGCAGTGGGTACCAAGAGACCCAGTACTTC
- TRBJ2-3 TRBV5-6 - CASSLRDGTDTQYF TGTGCCAGCAGCTTGCGCGACGGCACAGATACGCAGTATTTT
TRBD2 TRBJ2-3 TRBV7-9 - CASSLAGASGGALGTQYF TGTGCCAGCAGCTTAGCTGGGGCTAGCGGGGGGGCCTTGGGTACGCAGTATTTT
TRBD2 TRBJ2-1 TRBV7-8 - CASSLGLADNEQFF TGTGCCAGCAGCTTGGGACTAGCGGACAATGAGCAGTTCTTC
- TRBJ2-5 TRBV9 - CASSPDSTFQETQYF TGTGCCAGCAGCCCAGACAGTACATTCCAAGAGACCCAGTACTTC
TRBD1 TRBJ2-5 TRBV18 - CASSPPNRGRGYPETQYF TGTGCCAGCTCACCACCAAACAGGGGGCGCGGGTATCCAGAGACCCAGTACTTC
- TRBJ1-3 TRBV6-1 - CASSETEGNTIYF TGTGCCAGCAGTGAGACTGAGGGAAACACCATATATTTT
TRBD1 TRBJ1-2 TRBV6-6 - CASSYSATGWDYGYTF TGTGCCAGCAGTTACTCTGCGACAGGGTGGGACTATGGCTACACCTTC
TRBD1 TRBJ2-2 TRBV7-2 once CASSPQQGAWAGELFF TGTGCCAGCAGCCCTCAACAGGGGGCTTGGGCCGGGGAGCTGTTTTTT
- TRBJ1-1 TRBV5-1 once CASSLDDREAFF TGCGCCAGCAGCTTGGACGACAGGGAAGCTTTCTTT
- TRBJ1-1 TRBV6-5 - CASSSSKNTEAFF TGTGCCAGCAGTTCCTCGAAAAACACTGAAGCTTTCTTT
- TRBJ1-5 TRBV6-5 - CASSYSKSGRHF TGTGCCAGCAGTTACTCGAAATCGGGCCGGCATTTT
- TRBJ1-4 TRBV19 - CASSTSGREKLFF TGTGCCAGTAGTACCTCCGGGCGGGAAAAACTGTTTTTT
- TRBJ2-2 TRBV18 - CASSPGAGTNTGELFF TGTGCCAGCTCACCGGGGGCCGGGACGAACACCGGGGAGCTGTTTTTT
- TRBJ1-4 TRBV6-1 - CASSEEGRGEKLFF TGTGCCAGCAGTGAGGAGGGAAGGGGGGAAAAACTGTTTTTT
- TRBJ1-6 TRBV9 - CASSVDWQTNSPLHF TGTGCCAGCAGCGTAGATTGGCAGACAAATTCACCCCTCCACTTT
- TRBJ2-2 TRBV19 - CASSRAALGTGELFF TGTGCCAGTAGTCGGGCAGCCCTGGGCACCGGGGAGCTGTTTTTT
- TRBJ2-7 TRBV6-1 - CASSDSYEQYF TGTGCCAGCAGTGATAGCTACGAGCAGTACTTC
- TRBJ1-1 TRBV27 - CASSPHKGAEAFF TGTGCCAGCAGTCCCCACAAGGGGGCTGAAGCTTTCTTT
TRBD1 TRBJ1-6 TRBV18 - CASSPTGGGSPLHF TGTGCCAGCTCCCCCACAGGGGGAGGTTCACCCCTCCACTTT
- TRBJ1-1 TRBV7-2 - CASSLGQLNTEAFF TGTGCCAGCAGCTTAGGACAGCTGAACACTGAAGCTTTCTTT
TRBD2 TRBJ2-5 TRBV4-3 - CASSQGTSGRVETQYF TGCGCCAGCAGCCAAGGGACTAGCGGGAGGGTAGAGACCCAGTACTTC
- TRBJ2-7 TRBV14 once CASSQGHSGSYEQYF TGTGCCAGCAGCCAAGGCCATTCAGGCTCCTACGAGCAGTACTTC
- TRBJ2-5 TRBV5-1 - CASSLEAWRETQYF TGCGCCAGCAGCTTGGAAGCCTGGCGGGAGACCCAGTACTTC
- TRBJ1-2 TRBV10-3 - CAISESMPGYGYTF TGTGCCATCAGTGAGTCGATGCCAGGCTATGGCTACACCTTC
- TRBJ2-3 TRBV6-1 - CASSEAAGTDTQYF TGTGCCAGCAGTGAAGCGGCAGGCACAGATACGCAGTATTTT
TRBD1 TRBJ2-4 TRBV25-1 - CASSGQGLAKNIQYF TGTGCCAGCAGTGGACAGGGGCTCGCCAAAAACATTCAGTACTTC